This entry lists 8 T cell receptor beta chains sequenced from one sample in a study of blood T cell repertoires in COVID-19 (TCRdb year 2020). The library was generated by the immunoSEQ multiplex PCR assay. TCRdb stores this immuneACCESS table with in-frame sequences only. Part of the clones is absent; in the studies checked, under half of the shortfall reflects unresolved V genes, and no reason is known for the rest. In all, the sample holds about 260,000 clones, and about nine tenths of those were seen once. Over 1.2% of the sample belongs to the ten largest clones. Source material: peripheral blood. The receptors come from a woman aged 40 to 49 who had recovered from COVID-19.

V gene TRBV12-5 combines with J gene TRBJ1-6; D is possibly TRBD1 (6 bases). CDR1 LGHNT and CDR2 FRNRAP come from the germline V gene. The CDR3 length is 17 residues. V was trimmed by 0 bases and J by 7 bases, leaving 16 bases between them. For the CDR3, the DNA is TGTGCTAGTGGTTTGGTACAATGGGCCAGGGGAAATTCACCCCTCCACTTT. Amino acids: CASGLVQWARGNSPLHF.

V usage is TRBV11-2 and J usage is TRBJ2-7; 11 bases are a match to TRBD2. V was clipped by 4 bases and J by 4 bases; unmatched bases: 6. CDR3 length equals 15 residues. Germline V gene sequence: CDR1 SGHAT, CDR2 FQNNGV. The CDR3 nucleotides read TGTGCCAGCAGCTCTTCTAGCGGGGGGTGGTACGAGCAGTACTTC. It yields the protein CASSSSSGGWYEQYF.

The V and J genes are TRBV6-6 and TRBJ1-5, with unresolved D. CDR1 is MNHNY and CDR2 is SVGAGI in the germline V gene (reference sequence). This CDR3 region has 14 residues. Trimming pared 6 bases from V and 3 bases from J, leaving 12 bases between. The CDR3: CASRSPGANQPQHF. As DNA, the CDR3 is TGTGCCAGCAGATCCCCTGGAGCCAATCAGCCCCAGCATTTT.

The chain has TRBV7-9 and TRBJ1-2; D not certain. CDR1 and CDR2 (germline): SEHNR, FQNEAQ (reference sequence). The germline V and J ends were trimmed by 2 bases and 8 bases, with 6 bases remaining between them. The CDR3 is made up of 11 amino acids. In DNA form, the CDR3 reads TGTGCCAGCAGCTTAATGGGCGGCTACACCTTC. This gives the protein CASSLMGGYTF.

This clone came up a few times. CDR3 sequence reads: CASSPAEGTGAGNTIYF. The CDR3 region has the DNA TGTGCCAGCAGCCCGGCAGAAGGGACAGGGGCTGGAAACACCATATATTTT. The rearrangement links TRBV5-5 to TRBJ1-3; TRBD1 agrees at 10 bases. There are 17 residues in the CDR3. Germline CDR1 SGHKS, CDR2 YYEKEE (reference sequence). V gave up 4 bases and J gave up 2 bases; unmatched junction bases: 9.

The genes are TRBV7-8 and TRBJ1-5, with a possible D match to TRBD1 (6 bases). The CDR3 sequence is 18 residues long. Trimming stripped 2 bases from V and 0 bases from J, with 17 bases between. Germline CDR1 reads SGHVS; CDR2 reads FQNEAQ. CDR3: CASSLRFWGQGSNQPQHF. CDR3 bases: TGTGCCAGCAGCTTAAGGTTCTGGGGGCAGGGTAGCAATCAGCCCCAGCATTTT.

The chain combines TRBV3-1 (or the pseudogene TRBV3-2) with TRBJ2-5; D may be TRBD1 (6 bases). The CDR3 spans 14 residues. V was cut by 7 bases and J by 4 bases, with 16 bases left in between. Germline CDR1 LGHDT, CDR2 YNNKEL (reference sequence). DNA of the CDR3: TGTGCCAGCACATCCACAGGGACGCGAGAGACCCAGTACTTC. This encodes CASTSTGTRETQYF.

This rearrangement joins TRBV7-6 to TRBJ1-1; D call uncertain. Between the trimmed V and J ends, which lost 5 bases and 0 bases, there was a span of 13 bases. The CDR3 runs 15 residues. Germline V gives CDR1 SGHVS, CDR2 FNYEAQ. The CDR3 DNA follows: TGTGCCAGCAGCGTCACAGACGGGATGAACACTGAAGCTTTCTTT. Translated: CASSVTDGMNTEAFF.